This TCR beta chain was retrieved from a study of T cell responses to AZD1222 COVID-19 vaccine. Profiled with immunoSEQ multiplex PCR; TCRdb holds only in-frame clones, not every one. The sample includes some 120,000 clones, 88% of them seen just once. CDR1 and CDR2 (germline): SGHKS, YYEKEE (reference sequence). The CDR3 loop spans 15 amino acids. Trimming shortened V by 0 bases and J by 0 bases, and 9 bases separated the two germline ends. This sequence was found in an adult in good health. Sequencing was performed on peripheral blood, taken on day 0 of AZD1222 vaccination. The genes are TRBV5-5 and TRBJ1-2; D uncertain. The CDR3 nucleotides are TGTGCCAGCAGCTTGGAGGTCGGTACTAACTATGGCTACACCTTC. Its protein is CASSLEVGTNYGYTF.